A single sample is the source of the 6 T cell receptor beta chains below, sequenced in a study of monozygotic twins with inflammatory bowel disease. TCRdb re-called the 5' RACE reads and shows each CDR3 protein once, DNA omitted. The repertoire table contains a few hundred thousand distinct CDR3 sequences. The sample consisted of blood. Receptors originate from a human donor with ulcerative colitis or Crohn's disease, or a healthy co-twin of an affected twin (not recorded which).

The rearrangement links TRBV5-1 to TRBJ1-5. This CDR3 has 15 amino acids. Germline V gene lookup returns CDR1 SGHRS and CDR2 YFSETQ. CDR3 residues: CASSQAGLSGQPQHF.

This chain's CDR3 is CSAPGTGSDYGYTF. This chain links TRBV29-1 with TRBJ1-2; the TRBD1 assignment by TCRdb is unverifiable without DNA. Germline values: CDR1 SQVTM, CDR2 ANQGSEA. The CDR3 has 14 amino acids.

V usage is TRBV5-1 and J usage is TRBJ2-4; TCRdb gives TRBD1 as the D gene, but with no DNA this cannot be confirmed. Germline V gene lookup returns CDR1 SGHRS and CDR2 YFSETQ. There are 15 residues in the CDR3. The CDR3 reads CASSPDSLAKNIQYF.

The V and J genes are TRBV20-1 and TRBJ2-2; the D gene TCRdb calls, TRBD2, cannot be checked with no DNA. In germline, CDR1 is DFQATT, CDR2 SNEGSKA (reference sequence). This CDR3 has 15 residues. Here the CDR3 reads CSASLQRGGVGELFF.

The CDR3 is CSARGAGGVGEQYF. This chain joins TRBV20-1 and TRBJ2-7; there is no DNA to check the TCRdb D call of TRBD1. Germline V gene data show CDR1 as DFQATT and CDR2 as SNEGSKA (reference sequence). CDR3 size: 14 residues.

The chain joins TRBV10-3 to TRBJ2-3; as DNA is missing, the TRBD1 call by TCRdb cannot be tested. The CDR3 spans 17 residues. Germline values: CDR1 ENHRY, CDR2 SYGVKD. CDR3 in amino acids: CAISEPQGQGRTDTQYF.